A selection of T cell receptor beta chains follows, all from one sample in a study of T cell responses to AZD1222 COVID-19 vaccine. Some clones are missing from TCRdb's copy, which holds only in-frame ones; the method was immunoSEQ multiplex PCR. The sample records some 150,000 clones, roughly 90% being singletons. The input for sequencing was peripheral blood, taken 28 days after the second AZD1222 dose. The receptors shown here come from an adult who received the AZD1222 COVID-19 vaccine. CDR3s include the opening cysteine and the closing phenylalanine or tryptophan. The D gene is left open where the match is weak. Part of the rows lack a size; the others show once, few, many or a class for expanded clones.

J gene: TRBJ2-7
V gene: TRBV7-9
clone size: .
D gene: .
CDR3 DNA: TGTGCCAGCAGCTCAGGGCGTGAGGAGCCCTACGAGCAGTACTTC
CDR3 protein: CASSSGREEPYEQYF

J gene: TRBJ1-3
V gene: TRBV28
clone size: .
D gene: TRBD1
CDR3 DNA: TGTGCCAGCAGTGCCGACAGGGGCCCCCGCTCTGGAAACACCATATATTTT
CDR3 protein: CASSADRGPRSGNTIYF

J gene: TRBJ2-7
V gene: TRBV25-1
clone size: .
D gene: .
CDR3 DNA: TGTGCCAGCAGTGGGACTCCAATTTCTTACGAGCAGTACTTC
CDR3 protein: CASSGTPISYEQYF

J gene: TRBJ2-7
V gene: TRBV7-2
clone size: .
D gene: TRBD1
CDR3 DNA: TGTGCCAGCAGCTTACGGGACAGGGTCTACGAGCAGTACTTC
CDR3 protein: CASSLRDRVYEQYF

J gene: TRBJ2-7
V gene: TRBV7-9
clone size: .
D gene: .
CDR3 DNA: TGTGCCAGCAGTGTAAGGGAGTCCCTCTACGAGCAGTACTTC
CDR3 protein: CASSVRESLYEQYF

J gene: TRBJ1-2
V gene: TRBV28
clone size: .
D gene: .
CDR3 DNA: TGTGCCAGCAGTCAACAGGGCTACTATGGCTACACCTTC
CDR3 protein: CASSQQGYYGYTF

J gene: TRBJ2-1
V gene: TRBV28
clone size: .
D gene: TRBD1
CDR3 DNA: TGTGCCAGCGTAACAGGGGCCCCAATGATATACAATGAGCAGTTCTTC
CDR3 protein: CASVTGAPMIYNEQFF

J gene: TRBJ2-2
V gene: TRBV10-3
clone size: .
D gene: TRBD2
CDR3 DNA: TGTGCCATCAGTGAGTCCCGAGCTAGCGGGATAGACACCGGGGAGCTGTTTTTT
CDR3 protein: CAISESRASGIDTGELFF

J gene: TRBJ2-1
V gene: TRBV9
clone size: .
D gene: .
CDR3 DNA: TGTGCCAGCAGCGTACGGCGAGGGCCATCCCGGGGAGATGAGCAGTTCTTC
CDR3 protein: CASSVRRGPSRGDEQFF

J gene: TRBJ1-4
V gene: TRBV2
clone size: .
D gene: TRBD1
CDR3 DNA: TGTGCCAGCAGCGCCACCGGGACAGGGCATGAAAAACTGTTTTTT
CDR3 protein: CASSATGTGHEKLFF

J gene: TRBJ1-1
V gene: TRBV2
clone size: .
D gene: .
CDR3 DNA: TGTGCCAGCAGTGAAGGTTTGAACACTGAAGCTTTCTTT
CDR3 protein: CASSEGLNTEAFF

J gene: TRBJ1-5
V gene: TRBV19
clone size: once
D gene: .
CDR3 DNA: TGTGCCAGTAGTATTAGGGACCGATATCAGCCCCAGCATTTT
CDR3 protein: CASSIRDRYQPQHF

J gene: TRBJ1-2
V gene: TRBV7-8
clone size: once
D gene: .
CDR3 DNA: TGTGCCAGCAGCTTCTTGCAGGAGATTAAAAATGGCTACACCTTC
CDR3 protein: CASSFLQEIKNGYTF

J gene: TRBJ1-1
V gene: TRBV2
clone size: once
D gene: .
CDR3 DNA: TGTGCCAGCAGGCGGGAAGAGGGAAGCACTGAAGCTTTCTTT
CDR3 protein: CASRREEGSTEAFF

J gene: TRBJ1-1
V gene: TRBV25-1
clone size: .
D gene: TRBD1
CDR3 DNA: TGTGCCAGCAGCGGTTTTAACAGGGGTACTGAAGCTTTCTTT
CDR3 protein: CASSGFNRGTEAFF

J gene: TRBJ2-1
V gene: TRBV4-1
clone size: .
D gene: TRBD1
CDR3 DNA: TGCGCCAGCAGCCCCCCGGGACAGGGAACCTACAATGAGCAGTTCTTC
CDR3 protein: CASSPPGQGTYNEQFF

J gene: TRBJ2-3
V gene: TRBV24-1
clone size: .
D gene: .
CDR3 DNA: TGTGCCACCAGTGAGAAGGATTCGGTCGGCACAGATACGCAGTATTTT
CDR3 protein: CATSEKDSVGTDTQYF

J gene: TRBJ1-1
V gene: TRBV18
clone size: .
D gene: .
CDR3 DNA: TGTGCCAGCTCAGAGAGAGGGTCGACTAGTGGTGAAGCTTTCTTT
CDR3 protein: CASSERGSTSGEAFF

J gene: TRBJ2-7
V gene: TRBV11-2
clone size: .
D gene: .
CDR3 DNA: TGTGCCAGCAGCTTAGGGCAAGGACTTTCCTACGAGCAGTACTTC
CDR3 protein: CASSLGQGLSYEQYF

J gene: TRBJ1-3
V gene: TRBV28
clone size: once
D gene: .
CDR3 DNA: TGTGCCAGCAGTTTAGGTAGCGGGGGGCGTTCTGGAAACACCATATATTTT
CDR3 protein: CASSLGSGGRSGNTIYF

J gene: TRBJ2-1
V gene: TRBV5-5
clone size: .
D gene: TRBD2
CDR3 DNA: TGTGCCAGCAGCTTGACTCCCCCCGCTAGCGGATACAATGAGCAGTTCTTC
CDR3 protein: CASSLTPPASGYNEQFF

J gene: TRBJ2-5
V gene: TRBV5-1
clone size: .
D gene: .
CDR3 DNA: TGCGCCAGCAGCCCGGACCAAGAGACCCAGTACTTC
CDR3 protein: CASSPDQETQYF

J gene: TRBJ2-7
V gene: TRBV7-2
clone size: .
D gene: .
CDR3 DNA: TGTGCCAGCAGCTTCATGCGGGGCCCCTACGAGCAGTACTTC
CDR3 protein: CASSFMRGPYEQYF

J gene: TRBJ1-6
V gene: TRBV6-1
clone size: .
D gene: .
CDR3 DNA: TGTGCCAGCAGTGAAGGCAGACGGATCCTCTATAATTCACCCCTCCACTTT
CDR3 protein: CASSEGRRILYNSPLHF

J gene: TRBJ1-1
V gene: TRBV11-3
clone size: .
D gene: .
CDR3 DNA: TGTGCCAGCGGGACCGACACTGAAGCTTTCTTT
CDR3 protein: CASGTDTEAFF

J gene: TRBJ2-7
V gene: TRBV2
clone size: .
D gene: TRBD2
CDR3 DNA: TGTGCCAGCAGTGGTTTTCGGCTAGCGGGATCATACGAGCAGTACTTC
CDR3 protein: CASSGFRLAGSYEQYF

J gene: TRBJ2-3
V gene: TRBV29-1
clone size: .
D gene: TRBD2
CDR3 DNA: TGCAGCGTTGAAGATCCAACTAGCGGGAGCACAGATACGCAGTATTTT
CDR3 protein: CSVEDPTSGSTDTQYF

J gene: TRBJ2-5
V gene: TRBV6-5
clone size: .
D gene: .
CDR3 DNA: TGTGCCAGCAGTTACCGGGGGCACAGTGGGCAAGAGACCCAGTACTTC
CDR3 protein: CASSYRGHSGQETQYF

J gene: TRBJ1-2
V gene: TRBV3-1/TRBV3-2
clone size: few
D gene: .
CDR3 DNA: TGTGCCAGCAGCCAAGATGGCGGGGTTGGGGGCTACACCTTC
CDR3 protein: CASSQDGGVGGYTF

J gene: TRBJ2-3
V gene: TRBV11-2
clone size: few
D gene: TRBD2
CDR3 DNA: TGTGCCAGCAGCTTACCTCCTAGCGGGACTGCAGATACGCAGTATTTT
CDR3 protein: CASSLPPSGTADTQYF

J gene: TRBJ1-5
V gene: TRBV10-3
clone size: .
D gene: TRBD1
CDR3 DNA: TGTGCCGCCCAGGGGGGACAGGGCTCACGTCAGCCCCAGCATTTT
CDR3 protein: CAAQGGQGSRQPQHF

J gene: TRBJ2-3
V gene: TRBV6-5
clone size: .
D gene: .
CDR3 DNA: TGTGCCAGCAGTCCGACTTTCCCGCCAGATACGCAGTATTTT
CDR3 protein: CASSPTFPPDTQYF

J gene: TRBJ1-3
V gene: TRBV6-1
clone size: .
D gene: TRBD1
CDR3 DNA: TGTGCCAGCAGTGAACTGGACAGGTCTCCTGGAAACACCATATATTTT
CDR3 protein: CASSELDRSPGNTIYF

J gene: TRBJ2-3
V gene: TRBV24-1
clone size: .
D gene: .
CDR3 DNA: TGTGCCACCAGTGCCGTTATCCGGGCCTGGGGGACAGATACGCAGTATTTT
CDR3 protein: CATSAVIRAWGTDTQYF

J gene: TRBJ2-1
V gene: TRBV10-3
clone size: .
D gene: .
CDR3 DNA: TGTGCCATCAGACCCAGTGGCAATGAGCAGTTCTTC
CDR3 protein: CAIRPSGNEQFF

J gene: TRBJ2-7
V gene: TRBV19
clone size: .
D gene: TRBD1
CDR3 DNA: TGTGCCAGTAGTATAGTTGGACAGGCCACCTACGAGCAGTACTTC
CDR3 protein: CASSIVGQATYEQYF

J gene: TRBJ1-1
V gene: TRBV6-5
clone size: .
D gene: .
CDR3 DNA: TGTGCCAGCAGGACGCAAGGGGCGGCGAACACTGAAGCTTTCTTT
CDR3 protein: CASRTQGAANTEAFF

J gene: TRBJ1-1
V gene: TRBV6-5
clone size: .
D gene: .
CDR3 DNA: TGTGCCAGCAGTTACTCGGGGGGTGTAGCTTTCTTT
CDR3 protein: CASSYSGGVAFF

J gene: TRBJ2-7
V gene: TRBV27
clone size: .
D gene: TRBD1
CDR3 DNA: TGTGCCAGCAGAGTTTATGCCGTGACAGGGGGCTCCTACGAGCAGTACTTC
CDR3 protein: CASRVYAVTGGSYEQYF